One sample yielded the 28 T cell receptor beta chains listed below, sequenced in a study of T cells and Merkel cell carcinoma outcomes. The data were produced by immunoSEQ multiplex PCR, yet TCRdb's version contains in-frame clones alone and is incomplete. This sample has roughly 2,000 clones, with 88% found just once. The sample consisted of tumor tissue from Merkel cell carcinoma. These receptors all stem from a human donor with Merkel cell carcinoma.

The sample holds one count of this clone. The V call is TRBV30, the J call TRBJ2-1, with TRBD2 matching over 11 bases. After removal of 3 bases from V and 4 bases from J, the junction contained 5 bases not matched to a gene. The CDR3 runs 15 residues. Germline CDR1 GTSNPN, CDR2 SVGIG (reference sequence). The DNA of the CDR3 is TGTGCCTGGAGCCTCACTAGCGGGGGATACAATGAGCAGTTCTTC. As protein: CAWSLTSGGYNEQFF.

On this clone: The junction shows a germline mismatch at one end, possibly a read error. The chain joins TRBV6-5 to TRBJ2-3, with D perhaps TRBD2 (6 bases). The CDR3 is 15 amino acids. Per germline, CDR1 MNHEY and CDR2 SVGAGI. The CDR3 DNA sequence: TGTGTCAGCAGTCATCGGGCGGGGATAACAGATACGCAGTATTTT. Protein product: CVSSHRAGITDTQYF.

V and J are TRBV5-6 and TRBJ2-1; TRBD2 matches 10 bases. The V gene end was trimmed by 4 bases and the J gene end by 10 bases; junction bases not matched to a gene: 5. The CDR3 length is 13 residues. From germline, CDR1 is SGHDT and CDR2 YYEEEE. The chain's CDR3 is CASSGGTSAEQFF. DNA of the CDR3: TGTGCCAGCAGCGGTGGGACTAGCGCCGAGCAGTTCTTC.

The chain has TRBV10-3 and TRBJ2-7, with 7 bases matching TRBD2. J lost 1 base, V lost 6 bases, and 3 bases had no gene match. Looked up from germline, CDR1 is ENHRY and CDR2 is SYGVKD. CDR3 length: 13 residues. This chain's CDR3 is CAIRLADSYEQYF. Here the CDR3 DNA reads TGTGCCATCAGGCTAGCGGATTCCTACGAGCAGTACTTC.

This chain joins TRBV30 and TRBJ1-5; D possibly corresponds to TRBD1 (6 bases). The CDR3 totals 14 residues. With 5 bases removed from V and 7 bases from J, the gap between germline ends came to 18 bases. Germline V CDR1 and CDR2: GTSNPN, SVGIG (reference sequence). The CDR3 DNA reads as TGTGCCTGGGGGGGAGGGGGTGCAGGACAGCCCCAGCATTTT. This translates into CAWGGGGAGQPQHF.

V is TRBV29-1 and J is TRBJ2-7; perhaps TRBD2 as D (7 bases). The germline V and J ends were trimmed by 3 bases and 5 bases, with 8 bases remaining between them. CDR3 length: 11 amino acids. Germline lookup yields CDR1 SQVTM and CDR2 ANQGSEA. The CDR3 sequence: CSVEGGHEQYF. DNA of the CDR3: TGCAGCGTTGAGGGGGGGCACGAGCAGTACTTC.

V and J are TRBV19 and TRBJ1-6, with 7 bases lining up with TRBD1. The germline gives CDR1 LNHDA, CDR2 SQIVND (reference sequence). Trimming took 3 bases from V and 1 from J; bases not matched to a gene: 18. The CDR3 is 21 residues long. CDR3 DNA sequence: TGTGCCAGTAGTATTAGTCCGGGACAGAGAATTGTAGATTCCTATAATTCACCCCTCCACTTT. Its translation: CASSISPGQRIVDSYNSPLHF.

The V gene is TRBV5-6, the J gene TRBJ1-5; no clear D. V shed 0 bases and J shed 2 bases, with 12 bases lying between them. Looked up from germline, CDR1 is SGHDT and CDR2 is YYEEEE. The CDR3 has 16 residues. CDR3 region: CASSLAAGGRNQPQHF. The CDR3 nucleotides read TGTGCCAGCAGCTTGGCGGCTGGAGGTCGCAATCAGCCCCAGCATTTT. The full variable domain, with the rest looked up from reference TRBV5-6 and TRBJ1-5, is DAGVTQSPTHLIKTRGQQVTLRCSPKSGHDTVSWYQQALGQGPQFIFQYYEEEERQRGNFPDRFSGHQFPNYSSELNVNALLLGDSALYLCASSLAAGGRNQPQHFGDGTRLSIL.

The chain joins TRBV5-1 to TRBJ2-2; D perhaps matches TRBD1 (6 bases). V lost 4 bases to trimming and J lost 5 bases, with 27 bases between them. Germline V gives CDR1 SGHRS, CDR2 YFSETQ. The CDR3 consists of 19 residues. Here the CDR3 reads CASSPWGRMADPRTGELFF. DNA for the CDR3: TGCGCCAGCAGCCCTTGGGGGCGCATGGCGGACCCCCGGACCGGGGAGCTGTTTTTT. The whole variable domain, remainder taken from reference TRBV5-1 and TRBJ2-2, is KAGVTQTPRYLIKTRGQQVTLSCSPISGHRSVSWYQQTPGQGLQFLFEYFSETQRNKGNFPGRFSGRQFSNSRSEMNVSTLELGDSALYLCASSPWGRMADPRTGELFFGEGSRLTVL.

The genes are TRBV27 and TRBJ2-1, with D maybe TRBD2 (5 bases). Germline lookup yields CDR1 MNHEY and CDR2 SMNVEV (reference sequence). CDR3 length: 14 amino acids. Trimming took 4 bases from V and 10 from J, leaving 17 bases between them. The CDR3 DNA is TGTGCCAGCAGTTCCAATAATCGAGGGTGGGAGCAGTTCTTC. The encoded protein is CASSSNNRGWEQFF.

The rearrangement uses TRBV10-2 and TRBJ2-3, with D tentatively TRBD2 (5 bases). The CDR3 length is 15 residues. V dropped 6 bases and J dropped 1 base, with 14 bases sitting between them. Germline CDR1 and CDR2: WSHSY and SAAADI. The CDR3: CASSPARAGTDTQYF. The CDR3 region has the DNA TGCGCCAGCAGCCCAGCGCGGGCCGGCACAGATACGCAGTATTTT.

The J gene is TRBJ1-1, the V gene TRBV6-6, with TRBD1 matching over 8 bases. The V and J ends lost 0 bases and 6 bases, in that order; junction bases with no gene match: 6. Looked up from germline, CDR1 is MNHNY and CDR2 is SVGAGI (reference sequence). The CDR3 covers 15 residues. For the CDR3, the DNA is TGTGCCAGCAGTTACTCTACAGGGGGAATGTCTGAAGCTTTCTTT. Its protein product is CASSYSTGGMSEAFF.

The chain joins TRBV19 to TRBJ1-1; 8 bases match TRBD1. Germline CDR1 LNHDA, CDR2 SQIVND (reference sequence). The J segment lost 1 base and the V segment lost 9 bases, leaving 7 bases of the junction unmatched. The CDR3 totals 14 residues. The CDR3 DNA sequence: TGTGCCAGCCAGGCAGGGGGCCCGAACACTGAAGCTTTCTTT. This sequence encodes CASQAGGPNTEAFF.

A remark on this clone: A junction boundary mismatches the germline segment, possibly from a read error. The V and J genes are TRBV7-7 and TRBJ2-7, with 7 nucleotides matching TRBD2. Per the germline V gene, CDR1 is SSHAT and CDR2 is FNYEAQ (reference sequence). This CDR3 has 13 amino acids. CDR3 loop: CASSSGEGYEQYF. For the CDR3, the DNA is TGTGCTAGCAGCTCCGGGGAGGGTTACGAGCAGTACTTC.

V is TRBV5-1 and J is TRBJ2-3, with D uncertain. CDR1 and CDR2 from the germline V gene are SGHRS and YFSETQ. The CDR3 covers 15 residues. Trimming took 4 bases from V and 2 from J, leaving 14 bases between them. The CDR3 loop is CASSPLAGSTDTQYF. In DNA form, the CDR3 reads TGCGCCAGCAGCCCCCTGGCTGGATCCACAGATACGCAGTATTTT.

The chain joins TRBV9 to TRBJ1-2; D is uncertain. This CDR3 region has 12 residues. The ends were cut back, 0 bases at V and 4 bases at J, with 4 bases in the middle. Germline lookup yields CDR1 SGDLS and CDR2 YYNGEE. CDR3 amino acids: CASSVASYGYTF. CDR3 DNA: TGTGCCAGCAGCGTAGCGAGCTATGGCTACACCTTC.

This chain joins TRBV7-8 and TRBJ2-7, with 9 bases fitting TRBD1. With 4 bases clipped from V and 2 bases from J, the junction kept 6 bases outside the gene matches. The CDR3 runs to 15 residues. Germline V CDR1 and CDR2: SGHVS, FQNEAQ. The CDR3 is CASSWGQGSAYEQYF. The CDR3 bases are TGTGCCAGCAGCTGGGGACAGGGCAGCGCCTACGAGCAGTACTTC.

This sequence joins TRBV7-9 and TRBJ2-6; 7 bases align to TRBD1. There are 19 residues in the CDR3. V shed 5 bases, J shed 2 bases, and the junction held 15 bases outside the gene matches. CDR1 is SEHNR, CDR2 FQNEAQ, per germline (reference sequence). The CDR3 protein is CASSPPSRDSPAGANVLTF. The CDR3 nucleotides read TGTGCCAGCAGCCCTCCATCCCGGGACAGTCCAGCTGGGGCCAACGTCCTGACTTTC.

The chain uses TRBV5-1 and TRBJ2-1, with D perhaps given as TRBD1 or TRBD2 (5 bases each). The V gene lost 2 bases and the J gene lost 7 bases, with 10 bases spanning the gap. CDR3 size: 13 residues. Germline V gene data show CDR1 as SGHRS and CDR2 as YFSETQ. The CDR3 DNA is TGCGCCAGCAGCTTATCAGAGGGGAATGAGCAGTTCTTC. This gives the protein CASSLSEGNEQFF.

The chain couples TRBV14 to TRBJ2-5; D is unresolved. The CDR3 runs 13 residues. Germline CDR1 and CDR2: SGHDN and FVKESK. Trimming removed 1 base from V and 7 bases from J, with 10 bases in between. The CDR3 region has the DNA TGTGCCAGCAGCCAAGGGAGATCGGGGACCCAGTACTTC. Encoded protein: CASSQGRSGTQYF. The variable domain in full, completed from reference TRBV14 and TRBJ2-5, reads EAGVTQFPSHSVIEKGQTVTLRCDPISGHDNLYWYRRVMGKEIKFLLHFVKESKQDESGMPNNRFLAERTGGTYSTLKVQPAELEDSGVYFCASSQGRSGTQYFGPGTRLLVL.

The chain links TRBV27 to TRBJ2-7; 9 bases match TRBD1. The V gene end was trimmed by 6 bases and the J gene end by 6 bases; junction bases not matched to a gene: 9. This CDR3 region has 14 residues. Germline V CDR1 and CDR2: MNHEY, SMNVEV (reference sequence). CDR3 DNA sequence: TGTGCCAGCAGGCAGAAACAGGGGGCAGGCGAGCAGTACTTC. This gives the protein CASRQKQGAGEQYF.

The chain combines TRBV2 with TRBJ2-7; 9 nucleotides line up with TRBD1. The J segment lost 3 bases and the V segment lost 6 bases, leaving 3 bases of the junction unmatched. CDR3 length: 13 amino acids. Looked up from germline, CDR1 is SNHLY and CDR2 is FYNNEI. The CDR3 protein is CASRTGGDYEQYF. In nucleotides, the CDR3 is TGTGCCAGCAGGACAGGGGGAGACTACGAGCAGTACTTC.

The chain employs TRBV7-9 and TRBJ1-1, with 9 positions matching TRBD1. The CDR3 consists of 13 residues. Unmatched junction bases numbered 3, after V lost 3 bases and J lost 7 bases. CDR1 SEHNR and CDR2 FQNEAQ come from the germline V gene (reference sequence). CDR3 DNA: TGTGCCAGCAGCTTCCGGGACAGGGATGAAGCTTTCTTT. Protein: CASSFRDRDEAFF.

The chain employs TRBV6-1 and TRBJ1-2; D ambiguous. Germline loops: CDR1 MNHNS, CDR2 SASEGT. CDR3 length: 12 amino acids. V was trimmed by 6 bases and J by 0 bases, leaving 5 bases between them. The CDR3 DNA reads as TGTGCCAGCAGACACCCTAACTATGGCTACACCTTC. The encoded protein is CASRHPNYGYTF.

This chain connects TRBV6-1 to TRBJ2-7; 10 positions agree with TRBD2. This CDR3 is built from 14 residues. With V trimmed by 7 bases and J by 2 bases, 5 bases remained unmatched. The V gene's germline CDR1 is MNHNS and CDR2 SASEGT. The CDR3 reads CASTGLAAPYEQYF. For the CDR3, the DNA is TGTGCCAGCACTGGACTAGCGGCCCCCTACGAGCAGTACTTC.

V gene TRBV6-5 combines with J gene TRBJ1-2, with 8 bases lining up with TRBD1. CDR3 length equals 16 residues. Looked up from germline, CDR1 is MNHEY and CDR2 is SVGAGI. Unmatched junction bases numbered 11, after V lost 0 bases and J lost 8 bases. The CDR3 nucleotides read TGTGCCAGCAGTTACTCGACCGGGACAGGTCTGGGCGGCTACACCTTC. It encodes CASSYSTGTGLGGYTF.

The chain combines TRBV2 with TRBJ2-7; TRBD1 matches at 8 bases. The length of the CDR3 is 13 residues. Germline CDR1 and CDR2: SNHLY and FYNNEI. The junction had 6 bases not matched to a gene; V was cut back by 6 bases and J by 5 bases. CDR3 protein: CASRTPDRDEQYF. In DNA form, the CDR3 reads TGTGCCAGCAGGACTCCGGACAGGGACGAGCAGTACTTC.

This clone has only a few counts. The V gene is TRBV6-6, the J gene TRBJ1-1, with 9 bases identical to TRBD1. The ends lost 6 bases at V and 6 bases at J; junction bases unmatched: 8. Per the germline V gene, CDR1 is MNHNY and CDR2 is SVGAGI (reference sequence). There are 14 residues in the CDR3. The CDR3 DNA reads TGTGCCAGCAGCTCCCCGGGACAGGGCCCTGAAGCTTTCTTT. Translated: CASSSPGQGPEAFF.